Below are 9 T cell receptor beta chains sequenced from a single sample in a study of Graves' ophthalmopathy and Graves' hyperthyroidism. Amplification from RNA transcripts yielded the TCR beta CDR3 regions. Second-round multiplex PCR came after first-round RT-PCR with HTBI primers. TCRdb re-derived calls from the multiplex PCR reads in MiXCR, one entry per CDR3 protein. The sample includes around 1.1 million distinct CDR3 sequences, less than 45% of them seen just once. The sequenced sample was peripheral blood or thyroid tissue (not recorded which). These receptors were collected from an adult man with Graves' hyperthyroidism.

CDR3 sequence reads: CATSEDGADPRELFF. The CDR3 DNA reads as TGTGCCACCAGTGAGGACGGAGCCGATCCTCGGGAGCTGTTTTTT. The V and J genes are TRBV24-1 and TRBJ2-2, with unresolved D. This CDR3 is 15 amino acids long. Trimming shortened V by 4 bases and J by 9 bases, and 17 bases separated the two germline ends. Germline V gives CDR1 KGHDR, CDR2 SFDVKD.

The CDR3 nucleotides are TGTGCCAAGCCCACCGGGACAGAGGGCTACACCTTC. This translates into CAKPTGTEGYTF. V gene TRBV25-1 combines with J gene TRBJ1-2, with 7 bases fitting TRBD1. The length of the CDR3 is 12 residues. In germline, CDR1 is MGHDK, CDR2 SYGVNS. V gave up 10 bases and J gave up 8 bases; unmatched junction bases: 10.

In its sample, this clonotype was seen many times. J is TRBJ2-5 and V is TRBV7-2; TRBD2 is a possible D gene (6 bases). The CDR3 length is 15 residues. Per germline, CDR1 SGHTA and CDR2 FQGNSA. V was pared by 3 bases and J by 4 bases, with 15 bases between. CDR3 bases: TGTGCCAGCAGCTTGACGGGAGCTAGGTTAGAGACCCAGTACTTC. This codes for CASSLTGARLETQYF. The full variable domain, completed using reference TRBV7-2 and TRBJ2-5, is GAGVSQSPSNKVTEKGKDVELRCDPISGHTALYWYRQSLGQGLEFLIYFQGNSAPDKSGLPSDRFSAERTGGSVSTLTIQRTQQEDSAVYLCASSLTGARLETQYFGPGTRLLVL.

V is TRBV7-2 and J is TRBJ2-5; TRBD1 might be the D (5 bases). This CDR3 comprises 14 residues. Germline assignment: CDR1 SGHTA and CDR2 FQGNSA. V dropped 3 bases and J dropped 3 bases, with 11 bases sitting between them. Here the CDR3 DNA reads TGTGCCAGCAGCTTTCAGGGCCTCGAAGAGACCCAGTACTTC. Translation gives CASSFQGLEETQYF.

This clonotype was seen repeatedly, ten times or more. The chain combines TRBV24-1 with TRBJ2-7; D gene uncertain. The CDR3 is 12 residues long. Trimming shortened V by 4 bases and J by 2 bases, and 5 bases separated the two germline ends. Per germline, CDR1 KGHDR and CDR2 SFDVKD. The CDR3 bases are TGTGCCACCAGTGACGGAACCTACGAGCAGTACTTC. Encoded protein: CATSDGTYEQYF.

This clonotype was found many times. V is TRBV7-9 and J is TRBJ1-1, with 8 bases matching TRBD1. The CDR3 consists of 15 residues. Germline V CDR1 and CDR2: SEHNR, FQNEAQ (reference sequence). Losses at the gene ends were 6 bases for V and 5 bases for J; bases not matched to a gene: 11. The CDR3 nucleotides are TGTGCCAGCAGATTAACAGGGGGGACCGGGACTGAAGCTTTCTTT. This gives the protein CASRLTGGTGTEAFF.

Turning to this clonotype: One junction end does not reproduce the germline sequence, and a read error may be involved. This chain uses TRBV2 with TRBJ1-2; weak D call: TRBD1 (6 bases). The CDR3 is made up of 13 amino acids. Germline V gene data show CDR1 as SNHLY and CDR2 as FYNNEI. The CDR3 DNA reads as TGTGCCAGCAGCCGACAGGAAAACTATGGCCACACCTTC. As protein: CASSRQENYGHTF.

This clonotype was recorded only once. The V gene is TRBV20-1, the J gene TRBJ2-3, with D uncertain. The CDR3 extends over 11 amino acids. V was shortened by 4 bases and J by 6 bases, with 8 bases between the two germline ends. CDR1 and CDR2 (germline): DFQATT, SNEGSKA (reference sequence). CDR3 nucleotides: TGCAGTGCTACCGTGCGGGATACGCAGTATTTT. Translating gives CSATVRDTQYF.

The chain links TRBV7-8 to TRBJ2-1; D possibly matches TRBD1 or TRBD2 (6 bases each). The CDR3 has 15 residues. Trimming took 2 bases from V and 4 from J, leaving 12 bases between them. Germline CDR1 is SGHVS and CDR2 is FQNEAQ. The CDR3 nucleotides are TGTGCCAGCAGCTTAAGTGAGGGGGGATACAATGAGCAGTTCTTC. Translated: CASSLSEGGYNEQFF.